One and the same sample provided the 11 T cell receptor beta chains below, sequenced in a study of Ad26.COV2.S vaccination and SARS-CoV-2 variants (dated by TCRdb to the early 2020s). Library preparation employed the immunoSEQ multiplex PCR assay. Here the immuneACCESS table is served through TCRdb, limited to in-frame sequences with V and J called. Missing clones are a known gap in these copies; in checked studies unresolved V genes cover under half, and the rest lacks a known reason. This sample gives under 550,000 clones in total; approximately 88% of them show up just once. Clones ranked in the top ten supply approximately 4% of the sample. The treatment or condition label, as the study defines it: roughly 19 received Ad26.COV2.S at low or high dose, single or two shots; a few received placebo; per-sample allocation not given. For vaccine and placebo recipients, repertoires were sequenced using samples collected on day 63 after the first injection.

The sample here was peripheral blood, taken in a trial of Ad26.COV2.S vaccine versus placebo. These receptors came from a person between 18 and 59 years old who received the Ad26.COV2.S COVID-19 vaccine or a placebo.

The J gene is TRBJ2-7, the V gene TRBV5-1, with D perhaps matching TRBD1 (5 bases). Germline assignment: CDR1 SGHRS and CDR2 YFSETQ. V lost 4 bases and J lost 2, with 10 bases in between. This CDR3 spans 13 amino acids. In DNA form, the CDR3 reads TGCGCCAGCAGCGTAACAGGTGCCTACGAGCAGTACTTC. It is translated as CASSVTGAYEQYF.

The chain is built from TRBV3-1 (or the pseudogene TRBV3-2) and TRBJ2-7, with 9 bases aligning to TRBD2. Germline CDR1 LGHDT, CDR2 YNNKEL (reference sequence). This CDR3 spans 15 amino acids. The V and J ends lost 4 bases and 0 bases, in that order; junction bases with no gene match: 4. CDR3 DNA: TGTGCCAGCAGCCCGACTAGCGGCTACTCCTACGAGCAGTACTTC. Residues: CASSPTSGYSYEQYF.

The chain has TRBV6-2 or TRBV6-3 and TRBJ2-7, with D possibly matching TRBD1 (7 bases). The ends were cut back, 6 bases at V and 2 bases at J, with 14 bases in the middle. Germline lookup yields CDR1 MNHEY and CDR2 SVGEGT. There are 14 residues in the CDR3. CDR3 sequence reads: CASSSGGLAYEQYF. The CDR3 DNA is TGTGCCAGCAGCTCAGGGGGGTTAGCCTACGAGCAGTACTTC.

This clone appeared a single time. The chain employs TRBV7-8 and TRBJ1-1, with a weak D call TRBD1 (5 bases). Trimming stripped 5 bases from V and 1 base from J, with 14 bases between. Looked up from germline, CDR1 is SGHVS and CDR2 is FQNEAQ. The CDR3 has 15 residues. The CDR3 coding sequence is TGTGCCAGCAGCCCAGAGCGGGGACCGAACACTGAAGCTTTCTTT. This sequence encodes CASSPERGPNTEAFF.

Here the CDR3 DNA reads TGTGCCAGCTCACCACCGAACACAGGGTTCTACGAGCAGTACTTC. This sequence encodes CASSPPNTGFYEQYF. The rearrangement links TRBV18 to TRBJ2-7, with D perhaps TRBD1 (6 bases). There are 15 residues in the CDR3. V lost 0 bases and J lost 3, with 12 bases in between. Germline assignment: CDR1 KGHSH and CDR2 LQKENI.

The V gene is TRBV5-4, the J gene TRBJ1-4; D perhaps matches TRBD1 (5 bases). Germline V gene data show CDR1 as SGHNT and CDR2 as YYREEE (reference sequence). The V and J ends lost 3 bases and 8 bases respectively, with 17 bases between them. The CDR3 runs to 15 residues. This CDR3 reads CASSSDGLGPEKLFF. The CDR3, as DNA: TGTGCCAGCAGCTCGGACGGCCTGGGGCCCGAAAAACTGTTTTTT.

The gene calls are TRBV2 and TRBJ2-2; D might be TRBD1 or TRBD2, each matching 6 bases. The germline CDR1 and CDR2 sequences are SNHLY and FYNNEI. The CDR3 spans 15 residues. Trimming took 3 bases from V and 4 from J, leaving 12 bases between them. CDR3 DNA: TGTGCCAGCAGTGAGAGGAGGGGGGCCACCGGGGAGCTGTTTTTT. This translates into CASSERRGATGELFF. Using reference TRBV2 and TRBJ2-2 for the parts outside the CDR3, the full variable domain is EPEVTQTPSHQVTQMGQEVILRCVPISNHLYFYWYRQILGQKVEFLVSFYNNEISEKSEIFDDQFSVERPDGSNFTLKIRSTKLEDSAMYFCASSERRGATGELFFGEGSRLTVL.

In its sample, this clone was seen a few times. This sequence joins TRBV6-5 and TRBJ1-5; D is uncertain. CDR1 is MNHEY and CDR2 is SVGAGI in the germline V gene. This CDR3 is 14 amino acids long. V lost 6 bases to trimming and J lost 0 bases, with 9 bases between them. CDR3 nucleotide sequence: TGTGCCAGCAGCATGACACATAGCAATCAGCCCCAGCATTTT. Protein product: CASSMTHSNQPQHF.

This clone has at least ten counts. Other DNA sequences within the sample encode an identical CDR3. This chain uses TRBV3-1 (or the pseudogene TRBV3-2) with TRBJ2-5, with D hard to call. Germline assignment: CDR1 LGHDT and CDR2 YNNKEL (reference sequence). The CDR3 is 12 amino acids. The V end was cut by 0 bases, the J end by 5 bases, with 4 bases between. DNA for the CDR3: TGTGCCAGCAGCCAAGATTTGGAGACCCAGTACTTC. Protein sequence: CASSQDLETQYF.

This rearrangement joins TRBV28 to TRBJ1-4; D is ambiguous. V lost 4 bases and J lost 4, with 10 bases in between. Germline V gives CDR1 MDHEN, CDR2 SYDVKM. This CDR3 spans 14 amino acids. CDR3 loop: CASSSAGSNEKLFF. The CDR3, as DNA: TGTGCCAGCAGTTCGGCTGGGAGTAATGAAAAACTGTTTTTT.

This clone showed up just once. The CDR3 is CAARGDTGELFF. In nucleotides, the CDR3 is TGTGCCGCGAGAGGGGACACCGGGGAGCTGTTTTTT. The chain combines TRBV2 with TRBJ2-2, with D perhaps TRBD1 or TRBD2 (5 bases each). The germline gives CDR1 SNHLY, CDR2 FYNNEI. Trimming took 11 bases from V and 3 from J, leaving 10 bases between them. The CDR3 has 12 residues.